The entry that follows covers one T cell receptor beta chain sequence. This entry belongs to a study of control samples from healthy donors and cancer patients. CDR1 is LNHDA and CDR2 is SQIVND in the germline V gene (reference sequence). Trimming removed 5 bases from V and 5 bases from J, with 16 bases in between. The CDR3 sequence is 15 residues long. The assay was immunoSEQ multiplex PCR, and TCRdb's table has in-frame clones only and misses some. The table shows approximately 110,000 clones, with roughly 90% occurring only once. Sequencing was performed on blood. The J gene is TRBJ2-1, the V gene TRBV19; maybe TRBD2 (5 bases). The source of this sequence is a woman in her 50s in good health. The CDR3 nucleotides are TGTGCCAGTAGTTATGCTAGCTCGGGCAACAATGAGCAGTTCTTC. Encoded protein: CASSYASSGNNEQFF.